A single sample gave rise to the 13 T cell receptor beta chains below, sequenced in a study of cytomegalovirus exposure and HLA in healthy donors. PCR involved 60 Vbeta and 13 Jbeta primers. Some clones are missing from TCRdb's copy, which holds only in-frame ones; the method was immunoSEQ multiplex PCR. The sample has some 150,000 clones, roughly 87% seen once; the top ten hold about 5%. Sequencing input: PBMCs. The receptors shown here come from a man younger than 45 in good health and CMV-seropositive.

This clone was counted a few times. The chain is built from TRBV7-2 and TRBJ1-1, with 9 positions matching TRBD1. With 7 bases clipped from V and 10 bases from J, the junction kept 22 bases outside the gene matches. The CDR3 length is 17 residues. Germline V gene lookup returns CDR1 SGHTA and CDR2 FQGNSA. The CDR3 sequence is CASILTESIGTGFGAFF. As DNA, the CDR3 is TGTGCCAGCATCTTGACCGAATCGATCGGGACAGGGTTTGGAGCTTTCTTT. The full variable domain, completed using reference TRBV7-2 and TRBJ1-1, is GAGVSQSPSNKVTEKGKDVELRCDPISGHTALYWYRQSLGQGLEFLIYFQGNSAPDKSGLPSDRFSAERTGGSVSTLTIQRTQQEDSAVYLCASILTESIGTGFGAFFGQGTRLTVV.

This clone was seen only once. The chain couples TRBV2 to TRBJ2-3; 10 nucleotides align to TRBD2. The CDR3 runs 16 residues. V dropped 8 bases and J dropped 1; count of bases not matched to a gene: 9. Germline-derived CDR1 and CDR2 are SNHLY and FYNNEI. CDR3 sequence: CASSPAGGLGTDTQYF. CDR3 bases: TGTGCCAGCTCTCCAGCGGGAGGGCTTGGCACAGATACGCAGTATTTT.

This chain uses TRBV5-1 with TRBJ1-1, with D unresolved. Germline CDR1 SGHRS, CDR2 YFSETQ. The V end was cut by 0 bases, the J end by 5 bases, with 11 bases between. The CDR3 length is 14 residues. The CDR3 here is CASSLGDIRTEAFF. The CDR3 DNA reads TGCGCCAGCAGCTTGGGCGACATCCGAACTGAAGCTTTCTTT.

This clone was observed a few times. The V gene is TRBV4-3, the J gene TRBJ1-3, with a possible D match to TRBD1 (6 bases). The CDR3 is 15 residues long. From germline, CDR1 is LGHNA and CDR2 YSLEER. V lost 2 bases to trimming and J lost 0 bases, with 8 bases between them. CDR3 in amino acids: CASSQWDNSGNTIYF. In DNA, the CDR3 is TGCGCCAGCAGCCAATGGGACAACTCTGGAAACACCATATATTTT.

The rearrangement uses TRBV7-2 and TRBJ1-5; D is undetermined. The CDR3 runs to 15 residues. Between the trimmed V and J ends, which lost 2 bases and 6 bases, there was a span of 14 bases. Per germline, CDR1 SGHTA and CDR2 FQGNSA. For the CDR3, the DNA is TGTGCCAGCAGCTTAACCCCCGGGGAGGGTCAGCCCCAGCATTTT. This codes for CASSLTPGEGQPQHF.

The CDR3 reads CASGQDRSYSNQPQHF. CDR3 bases: TGTGCCAGCGGACAGGACAGGTCTTATAGCAATCAGCCCCAGCATTTT. This chain links TRBV28 with TRBJ1-5, with TRBD1 matching 7 bases. Germline trimming cut 8 bases from V and 0 bases from J; bases unmatched to any gene: 10. Germline V lookup: CDR1 MDHEN, CDR2 SYDVKM. This CDR3 is built from 16 residues.

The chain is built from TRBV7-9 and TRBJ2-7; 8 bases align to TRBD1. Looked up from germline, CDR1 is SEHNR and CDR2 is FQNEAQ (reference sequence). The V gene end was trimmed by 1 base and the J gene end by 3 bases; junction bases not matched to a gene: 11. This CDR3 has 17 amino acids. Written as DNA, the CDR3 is TGTGCCAGCAGCTTAGTGGGGGCAGGGGGCCTTTTCTACGAGCAGTACTTC. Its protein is CASSLVGAGGLFYEQYF.

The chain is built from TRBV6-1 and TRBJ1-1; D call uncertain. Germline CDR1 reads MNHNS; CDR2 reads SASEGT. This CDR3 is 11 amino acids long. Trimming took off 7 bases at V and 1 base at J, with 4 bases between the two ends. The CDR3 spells CASTQNTEAFF. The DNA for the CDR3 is TGTGCCAGCACCCAGAACACTGAAGCTTTCTTT.

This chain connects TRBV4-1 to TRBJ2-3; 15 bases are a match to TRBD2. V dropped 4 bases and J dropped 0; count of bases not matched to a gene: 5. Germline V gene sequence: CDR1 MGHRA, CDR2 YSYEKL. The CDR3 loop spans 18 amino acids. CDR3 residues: CASSRGTSGGTSTDTQYF. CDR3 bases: TGCGCCAGCAGCCGCGGGACTAGCGGGGGGACTAGCACAGATACGCAGTATTTT.

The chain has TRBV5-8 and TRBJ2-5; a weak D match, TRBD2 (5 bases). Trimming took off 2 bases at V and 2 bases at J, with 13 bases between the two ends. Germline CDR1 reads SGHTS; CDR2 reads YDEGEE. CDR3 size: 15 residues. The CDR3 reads CASSFGNTEQETQYF. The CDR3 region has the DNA TGTGCCAGCAGCTTCGGGAACACTGAACAAGAGACCCAGTACTTC.

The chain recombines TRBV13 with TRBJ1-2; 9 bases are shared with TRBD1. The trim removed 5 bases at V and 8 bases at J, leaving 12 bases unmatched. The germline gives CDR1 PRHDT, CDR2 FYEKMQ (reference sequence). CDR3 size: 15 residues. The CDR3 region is CASSRTGGSGWGYTF. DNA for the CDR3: TGTGCCAGCAGCCGAACAGGGGGCTCCGGATGGGGCTACACCTTC.

The CDR3 protein is CASSATGYGYTF. In DNA, the CDR3 is TGTGCCAGCAGCGCGACTGGGTATGGCTACACCTTC. The V and J genes are TRBV9 and TRBJ1-2; D is undetermined. Germline V gene lookup returns CDR1 SGDLS and CDR2 YYNGEE. The CDR3 has 12 amino acids. V lost 3 bases and J lost 5, with 8 bases in between.

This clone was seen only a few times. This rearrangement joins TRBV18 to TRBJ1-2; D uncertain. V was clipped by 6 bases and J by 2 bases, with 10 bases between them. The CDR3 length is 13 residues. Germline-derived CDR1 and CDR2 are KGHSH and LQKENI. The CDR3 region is CASSAGPNYGYTF. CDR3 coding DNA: TGTGCCAGCTCTGCAGGTCCAAACTATGGCTACACCTTC.